This T cell receptor beta chain is drawn from a study of breast tumors, draining lymph nodes, adjacent tissues. Axillary draining lymph nodes of breast cancer patients supplied the node samples. Findings of the study overall: Tumor repertoires ranked between lymph nodes and nontumor tissue in diversity, with V and J gene preferences. Compared with basal-like, luminal-like tumors shared significantly more repertoire with nontumor tissue.

For this clonotype: Its cognate antigen is unknown. Just one base apart from a much larger clone, this may be a read error.

The CDR3 sequence is 14 residues long. The germline gives CDR1 MNHEY, CDR2 SVGEGT. V gave up 5 bases and J gave up 1 base, with 11 bases separating them. TCRdb recomputed calls from the multiplex PCR reads with MiXCR, one row per CDR3 protein. The sample consists of more than 200,000 distinct CDR3 sequences, about a third of them appearing once. The sequence was collected from a female donor with breast cancer. Some clones in this sample may be carry-over from other donors' samples. The V and J genes are TRBV6-2 or TRBV6-3 and TRBJ2-5, with D maybe TRBD1 (6 bases). Sequencing was performed on axillary lymph node tissue. This CDR3 is CASSHGQFQETQYF. The CDR3, as DNA: TGTGCCAGCAGTCACGGACAGTTCCAAGAGACCCAGTACTTC.